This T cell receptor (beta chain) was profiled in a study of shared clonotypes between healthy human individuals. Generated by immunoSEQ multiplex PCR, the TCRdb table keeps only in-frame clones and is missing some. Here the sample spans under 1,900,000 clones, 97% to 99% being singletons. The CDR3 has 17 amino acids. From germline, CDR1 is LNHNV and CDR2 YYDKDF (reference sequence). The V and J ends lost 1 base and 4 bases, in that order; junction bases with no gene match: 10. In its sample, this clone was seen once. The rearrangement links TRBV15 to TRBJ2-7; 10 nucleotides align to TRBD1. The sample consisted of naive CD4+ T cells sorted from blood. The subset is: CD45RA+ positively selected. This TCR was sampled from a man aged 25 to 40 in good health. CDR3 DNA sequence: TGTGCCACCAGCAGAGTTAGGTATACGGGACAGGGGTACGAGCAGTACTTC. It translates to CATSRVRYTGQGYEQYF.